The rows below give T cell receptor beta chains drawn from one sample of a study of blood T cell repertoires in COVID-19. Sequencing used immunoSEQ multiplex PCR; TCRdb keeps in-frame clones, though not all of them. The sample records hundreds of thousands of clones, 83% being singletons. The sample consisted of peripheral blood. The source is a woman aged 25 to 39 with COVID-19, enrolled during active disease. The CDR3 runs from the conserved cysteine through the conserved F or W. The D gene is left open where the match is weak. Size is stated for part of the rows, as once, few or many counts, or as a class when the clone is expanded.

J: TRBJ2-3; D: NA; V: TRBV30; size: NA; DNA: TGTGCCTGGAGTGTAACCGGGGTCAGCACAGATACGCAGTATTTT; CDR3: CAWSVTGVSTDTQYF
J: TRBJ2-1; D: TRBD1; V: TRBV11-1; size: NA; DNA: TGTGCCAGCAGCTTATTAGGGGGCGGCTGGCGGAATGAGCAGTTCTTC; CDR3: CASSLLGGGWRNEQFF
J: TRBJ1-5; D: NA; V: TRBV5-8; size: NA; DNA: TGTGCCAGCAGCCAGGGTGTGGGCAATCAGCCCCAGCATTTT; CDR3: CASSQGVGNQPQHF
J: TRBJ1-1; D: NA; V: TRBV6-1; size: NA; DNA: TGTGCCAGCACCCTAGTGGGCAGCGGGACGGATGAAGCTTTCTTT; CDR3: CASTLVGSGTDEAFF
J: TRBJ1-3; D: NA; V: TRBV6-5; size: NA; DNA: TGTGCCAGCAGTTCCCCTACCTCTGGAAACACCATATATTTT; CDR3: CASSSPTSGNTIYF
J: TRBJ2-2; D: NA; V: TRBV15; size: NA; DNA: TGTGCCACCAGCAGAGATGAAGGGTTTTTGCCGAGGGGGACCGGGGAGCTGTTTTTT; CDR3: CATSRDEGFLPRGTGELFF
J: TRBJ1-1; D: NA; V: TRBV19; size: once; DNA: TGTGCCAGTAGTTCATCCGGGACACTGAACACTGAAGCTTTCTTT; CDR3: CASSSSGTLNTEAFF
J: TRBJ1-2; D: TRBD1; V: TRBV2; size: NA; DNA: TGTGCCAGCAGTAGGACAGGGGACGGCTACACCTTC; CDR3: CASSRTGDGYTF
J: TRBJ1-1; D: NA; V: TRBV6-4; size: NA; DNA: TGTGCCAGCACCCAGCCCCGGGGGGCTATCCCGGGCACTGAAGCTTTCTTT; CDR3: CASTQPRGAIPGTEAFF
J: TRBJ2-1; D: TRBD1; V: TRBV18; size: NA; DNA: TGTGCCAGCTCACCTCCGGGACAGGGTACGGGTGAGCAGTTCTTC; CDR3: CASSPPGQGTGEQFF
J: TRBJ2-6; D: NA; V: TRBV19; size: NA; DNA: TGTGCCAGTAGTATTGACAGGCCTTTAAGCTCTGGGGCCAACGTCCTGACTTTC; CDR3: CASSIDRPLSSGANVLTF
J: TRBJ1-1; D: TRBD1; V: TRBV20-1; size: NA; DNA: TGCAGTGCTAGTTACAGGGGAGAAATGAATGAAGCTTTCTTT; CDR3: CSASYRGEMNEAFF
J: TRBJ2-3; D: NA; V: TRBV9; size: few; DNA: TGTGCCAGCAGCCCCGGAGGGGGGGGCACAGATACGCAGTATTTT; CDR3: CASSPGGGGTDTQYF
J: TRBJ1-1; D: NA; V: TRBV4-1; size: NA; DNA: TGCGCCAGCAGCCAAGAGCCGGGGTCGAACACTGAAGCTTTCTTT; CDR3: CASSQEPGSNTEAFF
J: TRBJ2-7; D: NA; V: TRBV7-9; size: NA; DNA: TGTGCCAGCAGGTCTTCCACTACCAGCCCGAGGTCCTACGAGCAGTACTTC; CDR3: CASRSSTTSPRSYEQYF
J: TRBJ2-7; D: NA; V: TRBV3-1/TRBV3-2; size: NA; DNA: TGTGCCAGCAGCCAAGCGGGCTACGAGCAGTACTTC; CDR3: CASSQAGYEQYF
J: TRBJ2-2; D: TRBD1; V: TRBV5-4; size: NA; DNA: TGTGCCAGCAGCCCCACAGGGGTTGGCACCGGGGAGCTGTTTTTT; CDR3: CASSPTGVGTGELFF
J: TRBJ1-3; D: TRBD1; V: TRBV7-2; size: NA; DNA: TGTGCCAGCAGCCCCCAGGGGGAGACCATATATTTT; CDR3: CASSPQGETIYF
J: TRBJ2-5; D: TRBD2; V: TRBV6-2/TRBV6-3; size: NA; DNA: TGTGCCAGCAGTTACGACGGGGGGTACCAAGAGACCCAGTACTTC; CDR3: CASSYDGGYQETQYF
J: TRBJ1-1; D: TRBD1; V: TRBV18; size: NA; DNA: TGTGCCAGCTCACCAATCTCCGGGACAGGGGCGGGTACTGAAGCTTTCTTT; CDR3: CASSPISGTGAGTEAFF
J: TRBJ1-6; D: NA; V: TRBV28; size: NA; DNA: TGTGCCAGCAGTTTTCATGCGGGGGGAAATTCACCCCTCCACTTT; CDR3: CASSFHAGGNSPLHF
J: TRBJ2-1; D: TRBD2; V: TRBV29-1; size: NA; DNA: TGCAGCGTTGAAGGGGTAGCGGGAGGGAGGGATGAGCAGTTCTTC; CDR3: CSVEGVAGGRDEQFF
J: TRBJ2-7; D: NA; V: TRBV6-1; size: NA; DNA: TGTGCCAGCAGTGAACATCAGCGGAGCCAACGGGCCTACGAGCAGTACTTC; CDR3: CASSEHQRSQRAYEQYF
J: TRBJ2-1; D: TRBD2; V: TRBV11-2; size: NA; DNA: TGTGCCAGCAGCTCACTAGCGGGATCGAATGAGCAGTTCTTC; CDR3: CASSSLAGSNEQFF